This is a list of T cell receptor beta chains from one sample in a study of molecular identifiers for immune sequencing clone quantification. TCRdb called the PCR reads again in MiXCR, with one record for every CDR3 protein. The sample shows over 600,000 distinct CDR3 sequences, less than 20% of them seen only once. Material for sequencing was naive CD8+ T cells from blood, with Jurkat cell RNA spiked in. Every receptor here comes from a human donor in good health. Some libraries in this study had Jurkat cell RNA spiked in. CDR3s include the opening cysteine and the closing phenylalanine or tryptophan. D genes are given only for firm matches. Expanded clones are given a class, and other clones once, few, many or no size at all.

v_call	d_call	clone_size	j_call	cdr3_nt	cdr3_aa
TRBV12-3/TRBV12-4	TRBD2	few	TRBJ2-3	TGTGCCAGCAGTTTAGGCGGGGGACTAGCGGGGGGGTTAGATACGCAGTATTTT	CASSLGGGLAGGLDTQYF
TRBV21-1	-	-	TRBJ1-2	TGTGCCAGCAGCAGGGCACTGTTTGGCTATGGCTACACCTTC	CASSRALFGYGYTF
TRBV5-8	-	many	TRBJ2-2	TGTGCCAGCAGCCCCGCGGAGGGGCGCAGGACCGGGGAGCTGTTTTTT	CASSPAEGRRTGELFF
TRBV5-3	-	-	TRBJ1-2	TGTGCCAGCAGCTTGGGCACTCCTGGCTACACCTTC	CASSLGTPGYTF
TRBV20-1	TRBD1	many	TRBJ2-7	TGCAGTGCTAGGGCATGGACAGGGGGGTACGAGCAGTACTTC	CSARAWTGGYEQYF
TRBV28	-	many	TRBJ2-7	TGTGCCAGCAGTTTACCACCCCCCTCTATACGCCACGAGCAGTACTTC	CASSLPPPSIRHEQYF
TRBV27	TRBD1	many	TRBJ2-7	TGTGCCAGCAGTGAGGGAGACAGGGACGTCTACGAGCAGTACTTC	CASSEGDRDVYEQYF
TRBV20-1	TRBD1	-	TRBJ1-2	TGCAGTGCTAGGGGGGGACAGCTCTATGGCTACACCTTC	CSARGGQLYGYTF
TRBV28	-	many	TRBJ2-3	TGTGCCAGCAGTTTTCCTCCCCCAGATACGCAGTATTTT	CASSFPPPDTQYF
TRBV5-1	-	many	TRBJ1-5	TGTGCCAGCAGCTTAACAGGCGAGGGAGGTCAGCCCCAGCATTTT	CASSLTGEGGQPQHF
TRBV2	-	many	TRBJ1-1	TGTGCCAGCAGTGAGAACGGCTACAACACTGAAGCTTTCTTT	CASSENGYNTEAFF
TRBV28	-	many	TRBJ2-7	TGTGCCAGCAGTTGGCGGACAGACCCTTGGGAGCAGTACTTC	CASSWRTDPWEQYF
TRBV5-8	-	-	TRBJ2-7	TGTGCCAGCAGCCCATTATGGGGGGAGAGCTCCTACGAGCAGTACTTC	CASSPLWGESSYEQYF
TRBV6-2/TRBV6-3	TRBD2	many	TRBJ2-2	TGTGCCAGCAGTTACCTAGCGGGAGGTCGTACCGGGGAGCTGTTTTTT	CASSYLAGGRTGELFF
TRBV13	-	few	TRBJ2-7	TGTGCCAGCAGCATCAAAAACAGGGACGAGCAGTACTTC	CASSIKNRDEQYF
TRBV24-1	-	-	TRBJ1-5	TGTGCCACCCATGGGGGGGCTGATCAGCCCCAGCATTTT	CATHGGADQPQHF
TRBV20-1	TRBD2	many	TRBJ2-3	TGCAGTGCTAGACCATTAACTAGCGGGCCTCTCCCCGGCACAGATACGCAGTATTTT	CSARPLTSGPLPGTDTQYF
TRBV6-2/TRBV6-3	-	many	TRBJ1-1	TGTGCCAGCGCCGACCGGGGGATCACTGAAGCTTTCTTT	CASADRGITEAFF
TRBV5-1	-	many	TRBJ2-5	TGCGCCAGCAGCTTGGGGGAGGTCCAAGAGACCCAGTACTTC	CASSLGEVQETQYF
TRBV4-1	-	many	TRBJ1-1	TGCGCCAGCAGCCAGGGTTGGGTGGGATCGAACACTGAAGCTTTCTTT	CASSQGWVGSNTEAFF
TRBV25-1	-	many	TRBJ2-7	TGTGCCAGCAGTGTTGGGAACGCCTACGAGCAGTACTTC	CASSVGNAYEQYF
TRBV10-3	-	-	TRBJ1-1	TGTGCCATCAAGTGGGATGGGACGGAGATGAACACTGAAGCTTTCTTT	CAIKWDGTEMNTEAFF
TRBV13	-	many	TRBJ2-6	TGTGCCAGCAGCCCCACTGGGGCAGGGACTGGGGCCAACGTCCTGACTTTC	CASSPTGAGTGANVLTF
TRBV10-2	TRBD2	many	TRBJ2-5	TGCGCCAGCAGTGACCCAGCGGGGGCCCAAGAGACCCAGTACTTC	CASSDPAGAQETQYF
TRBV6-5	TRBD1	many	TRBJ2-5	TGTGCCAGCAGCCCAAAATGGGACAGGGTGGACCAAGAGACCCAGTACTTC	CASSPKWDRVDQETQYF
TRBV28	TRBD2	few	TRBJ2-7	TGTGCCAGCAGTTCCCCCGGGACTAGCGGGAGTGGGGGCTCCTACGAGCAGTACTTC	CASSSPGTSGSGGSYEQYF
TRBV5-4	TRBD1	many	TRBJ1-5	TGTGCCAGCAGCTTGTCAGGGGGAGGGGGCAATCAGCCCCAGCATTTT	CASSLSGGGGNQPQHF
TRBV7-2	-	many	TRBJ2-7	TGTGCCAGCAGCTTAGAGGGACTCGCTTGGGAGCAGTACTTC	CASSLEGLAWEQYF
TRBV15	-	many	TRBJ2-7	TGTGCCACCAGCAGAGTCAGGGACTACGAGCAGTACTTC	CATSRVRDYEQYF
TRBV19	TRBD2	-	TRBJ2-7	TGTGCCAGTAGTACCAGACTAGCGGGCCAGGCCTACGAGCAGTACTTC	CASSTRLAGQAYEQYF
TRBV29-1	-	few	TRBJ1-2	TGCAGCGCCGCCCAGGGTTCGGGGGCTACGTCTAACTATGGCTACACCTTC	CSAAQGSGATSNYGYTF
TRBV20-1	TRBD2	-	TRBJ2-7	TGCAGTGCTAGAGGGGTGGGGGAGGGACCTTCCTACGAGCAGTGCTTC	CSARGVGEGPSYEQCF
TRBV6-6	TRBD2	-	TRBJ2-2	TGTGCCAGCACCACCGGGGGGGTTGGCGGGGAGCTGTTTTTT	CASTTGGVGGELFF
TRBV21-1	-	many	TRBJ2-5	TGTGCCAGCAGAAACAGGGGGCCCCAGTACCAAGAGACCCAGTACTTC	CASRNRGPQYQETQYF
TRBV28	TRBD2	many	TRBJ2-2	TGTGCCAGCAGTCTACTAGCGGGAGCTTCCGCCGGGGAGCTGTTTTTT	CASSLLAGASAGELFF
TRBV2	-	many	TRBJ2-4	TGTGCCAGCAGTGAATTAGGGGCGTTGGTCAAAAACATTCAGTACTTC	CASSELGALVKNIQYF
TRBV15	-	many	TRBJ2-3	TGTGCCACCAGCAGAGAAGACCTCGAAAATACGCAGTATTTT	CATSREDLENTQYF
TRBV5-1	TRBD2	-	TRBJ2-1	TGCGCCAGCAGCTTGGACTCCGGGACTAGCGGGAGTGTAGACTCCTACAATGAGCAGTTCTTC	CASSLDSGTSGSVDSYNEQFF
TRBV30	-	many	TRBJ2-1	TGTGCCTGGAGTAACAATGAGCAGTTCTTC	CAWSNNEQFF
TRBV27	-	-	TRBJ2-7	TGTGCCAGCAGTTTCAAGGTCTCCTACGAGCAGTACTTC	CASSFKVSYEQYF
TRBV6-5	-	-	TRBJ2-3	TGTGCCAGCGGTTACTCGAGCCTTAGCACAGATACGCAGTATTTT	CASGYSSLSTDTQYF
TRBV20-1	-	-	TRBJ2-4	TGCAGTGCAGAGGGCCTGCCGGGGAACATTCAGTGCTTC	CSAEGLPGNIQCF
TRBV4-3	-	few	TRBJ2-7	TGCGCCAGCAGCCAAGAGGGGTGGACCGCGGGCTACGAGCAGTACTTC	CASSQEGWTAGYEQYF
TRBV6-5	TRBD2	many	TRBJ2-3	TGTGCCAGCAGTTACGTAACGGGAGGGTCAGATACGCAGTATTTT	CASSYVTGGSDTQYF
TRBV12-3/TRBV12-4	-	many	TRBJ1-4	TGTGCCAGCAGCCCCGCGGGGGATGAAAAACTGTTTTTT	CASSPAGDEKLFF
TRBV10-2	-	many	TRBJ2-2	TGCGCCACTCTCAGGGGACACACCGGGGAGCTGTTTTTT	CATLRGHTGELFF
TRBV20-1	-	-	TRBJ1-1	TGCAGTGCTACTAACACTGAAGCTTTCTTT	CSATNTEAFF
TRBV5-6	-	many	TRBJ1-1	TGTGCCAGCAGCTTGGCCCCACAAAACACTGAAGCTTTCTTT	CASSLAPQNTEAFF
TRBV20-1	-	many	TRBJ2-3	TGCAGTGCTAGCGGCTTTATACGGGGAGATCTCTCTAGCACAGATACGCAGTATTTT	CSASGFIRGDLSSTDTQYF
TRBV19	-	many	TRBJ1-4	TGTGCCAGTAGTATAGGTGATGAAAAACTGTTTTTT	CASSIGDEKLFF